The 30 T cell receptor beta chains presented below share a single source sample, sequenced in a study of shared clonotypes between healthy human individuals. Profiling relied on immunoSEQ multiplex PCR, and the TCRdb table lists in-frame clones only, not all of them. The table records nearly 1,000,000 clones, approximately 80% of them present only once. Input material: memory CD4+ T cells sorted from blood. Subset in this sample: CD45RA-negative fraction. The receptors were sampled from a man aged 18 to 29 in good health.

The chain employs TRBV7-6 and TRBJ2-3; 9 bases match TRBD2. This CDR3 comprises 18 residues. CDR1 and CDR2 from the germline V gene are SGHVS and FNYEAQ. The V segment lost 1 base and the J segment 7 bases; nucleotides outside the gene matches: 15. CDR3 in amino acids: CASSLVGLAGGPRNTQYF. DNA for the CDR3: TGTGCCAGCAGCTTAGTCGGACTGGCGGGAGGGCCGAGGAATACGCAGTATTTT.

V usage is TRBV28 and J usage is TRBJ2-3, with a tentative D call TRBD1 (6 bases). Germline CDR1 is MDHEN and CDR2 is SYDVKM. V lost 3 bases and J 4 bases, leaving 17 bases between the germline ends. The CDR3 is made up of 16 amino acids. CDR3 loop: CASSFRVGGSSDTQYF. The DNA for the CDR3 is TGTGCCAGCAGTTTTAGGGTAGGGGGTTCGTCAGATACGCAGTATTTT. Filled out from reference TRBV28 and TRBJ2-3, the complete variable domain reads DVKVTQSSRYLVKRTGEKVFLECVQDMDHENMFWYRQDPGLGLRLIYFSYDVKMKEKGDIPEGYSVSREKKERFSLILESASTNQTSMYLCASSFRVGGSSDTQYFGPGTRLTVL.

This sequence joins TRBV6-6 and TRBJ2-7, with 7 bases identical to TRBD2. Germline CDR1 reads MNHNY; CDR2 reads SVGAGI (reference sequence). The CDR3 covers 14 residues. V trimming: 4 bases; J trimming: 6 bases; junction bases outside the gene matches: 9. The DNA for the CDR3 is TGTGCCAGCAGTTTCCGGGACTACCGGGGCGAGCAGTACTTC. Translating it yields CASSFRDYRGEQYF.

The rearrangement links TRBV30 to TRBJ1-4, with a tentative D call TRBD1 (6 bases). V lost 3 bases and J lost 14, with 13 bases in between. Germline V gene data show CDR1 as GTSNPN and CDR2 as SVGIG (reference sequence). This CDR3 has 11 amino acids. CDR3 bases: TGTGCCTGGAGGGGACCCCAGGGGCTGTTTTTT. Translating gives CAWRGPQGLFF.

The chain recombines TRBV5-6 with TRBJ1-4; D not certain. The CDR3 runs 17 residues. Germline assignment: CDR1 SGHDT and CDR2 YYEEEE. Trimming pared 0 bases from V and 0 bases from J, leaving 12 bases between. The CDR3 protein is CASSLVGYRATNEKLFF. The CDR3 coding sequence is TGTGCCAGCAGCTTGGTCGGATATCGAGCAACTAATGAAAAACTGTTTTTT.

DNA for the CDR3: TGTGCCAGCGTCCGGAGCGGGGAGACTGAAGCTTTCTTT. Translation: CASVRSGETEAFF. The rearrangement uses TRBV2 and TRBJ1-1; D ambiguous. There are 13 residues in the CDR3. The germline gives CDR1 SNHLY, CDR2 FYNNEI. Trimming took 8 bases from V and 5 from J, leaving 15 bases between them.

The sample holds many counts of this clone. Germline and junction disagree at one end, which may indicate a read error. The chain couples TRBV7-7 to TRBJ2-7; D could derive from TRBD1 or TRBD2 (5 bases each). The germline gives CDR1 SSHAT, CDR2 FNYEAQ (reference sequence). The CDR3 is 14 amino acids. The CDR3: CASSPDGTAGEQYF. CDR3 sequence (DNA): TGTGCTAGCAGCCCAGACGGGACGGCTGGCGAGCAGTACTTC.

The chain combines TRBV14 with TRBJ2-6, with D perhaps TRBD1 (5 bases). The CDR3 sequence is 18 residues long. The germline V gene encodes CDR1 SGHDN and CDR2 FVKESK. Trimming removed 1 base from V and 0 bases from J, with 13 bases in between. CDR3 protein: CASSQVALTVSGANVLTF. CDR3 in DNA: TGTGCCAGCAGCCAAGTCGCCTTGACAGTCTCTGGGGCCAACGTCCTGACTTTC.

For this clone: With a much larger clone just one base away, this may be a read error. The chain combines TRBV21-1 with TRBJ2-7; TRBD2, as called in the table, went unchecked against the DNA. TRBV21-1 is termed a pseudogene. CDR3 length: 11 amino acids. CDR3 amino acids: CASSTFYEQYF. CDR3 DNA sequence: TGTGCCAGCAGCACTTTCTACGAGCAGTACTTC.

To note about this clone: Other DNA variants within this sample encode the same CDR3. The chain combines TRBV7-2 with TRBJ2-5; 8 bases match TRBD2. J gave up 2 bases and V 5 bases, and 7 bases lay outside the gene matches. Per the germline V gene, CDR1 is SGHTA and CDR2 is FQGNSA. This CDR3 region has 15 residues. The chain's CDR3 is CASSRPGLAQETQYF. CDR3 DNA sequence: TGTGCCAGCAGCCGGCCCGGACTAGCACAAGAGACCCAGTACTTC.

Comments on this clone: The same CDR3 is also encoded by other DNA sequences in this sample. The V call is TRBV10-3, the J call TRBJ2-3, with D maybe TRBD1 (6 bases). The V end was cut by 3 bases, the J end by 0 bases, with 7 bases between. This CDR3 comprises 14 residues. The germline gives CDR1 ENHRY, CDR2 SYGVKD. The chain's CDR3 is CAISEGGSTDTQYF. The CDR3 bases are TGTGCCATCAGTGAAGGGGGTAGCACAGATACGCAGTATTTT.

The chain joins TRBV5-1 to TRBJ2-3; D possibly corresponds to TRBD2 (6 bases). The V gene lost 2 bases and the J gene lost 0 bases, with 16 bases spanning the gap. CDR1 and CDR2 from the germline V gene are SGHRS and YFSETQ. The CDR3 contains 17 residues. CDR3 amino acids: CASSFATSRTSTDTQYF. The CDR3 DNA sequence: TGCGCCAGCAGCTTCGCCACTAGCAGAACTAGCACAGATACGCAGTATTTT.

This clone was detected a few times. Distinct nucleotide sequences in the sample also encode this CDR3. V is TRBV14 and J is TRBJ1-1, with D possibly being TRBD1 (5 bases). Deletions cut 6 bases from V and 1 base from J, with 9 bases between. Germline V CDR1 and CDR2: SGHDN, FVKESK. The CDR3 length is 13 residues. DNA for the CDR3: TGTGCCAGCAGTCTACAGGAGAACACTGAAGCTTTCTTT. It codes for CASSLQENTEAFF.

J is TRBJ1-2 and V is TRBV7-9, with a weak D call TRBD1 (5 bases). V lost 5 bases and J 8 bases, leaving 21 bases between the germline ends. Germline CDR1 reads SEHNR; CDR2 reads FQNEAQ (reference sequence). The CDR3 sequence is 15 residues long. CDR3 sequence: CASSQDTGTRSGYTF. Here the CDR3 DNA reads TGTGCCAGCAGCCAAGATACCGGGACCCGGAGCGGCTACACCTTC.

Remarks on this clone: Other nucleotide sequences from this sample produce the same CDR3. The CDR3 region has the DNA TGCAGTGCTAGTCTCCCAGATACGCAGTATTTT. Amino acids: CSASLPDTQYF. This sequence joins TRBV20-1 and TRBJ2-3, with D hard to call. The CDR3 spans 11 residues. Trimming removed 3 bases at V and 4 bases at J, with 5 bases between. Germline CDR1 reads DFQATT; CDR2 reads SNEGSKA (reference sequence).

The J gene is TRBJ1-2, the V gene TRBV7-2; D remains ambiguous. Germline assignment: CDR1 SGHTA and CDR2 FQGNSA. Deletions cut 3 bases from V and 6 bases from J, with 11 bases between. CDR3 size: 13 residues. The CDR3 coding sequence is TGTGCCAGCAGCTTCCGGACCATGGATGGCTACACCTTC. It codes for CASSFRTMDGYTF. Together with reference TRBV7-2 and TRBJ1-2, the CDR3 gives the full variable domain: GAGVSQSPSNKVTEKGKDVELRCDPISGHTALYWYRQSLGQGLEFLIYFQGNSAPDKSGLPSDRFSAERTGGSVSTLTIQRTQQEDSAVYLCASSFRTMDGYTFGSGTRLTVV.

The chain uses TRBV27 and TRBJ2-5; maybe TRBD1 (6 bases). Germline lookup yields CDR1 MNHEY and CDR2 SMNVEV (reference sequence). Trimming shortened V by 6 bases and J by 2 bases, and 16 bases separated the two germline ends. The CDR3 spans 15 residues. The CDR3 bases are TGTGCCAGCAGAGGGACACCAAGGGTTCAAGAGACCCAGTACTTC. It specifies CASRGTPRVQETQYF.

The CDR3 here is CASSLLTGSLNTGELFF. CDR3 DNA: TGTGCCAGCAGCCTATTAACAGGGAGTTTGAACACCGGGGAGCTGTTTTTT. The J gene is TRBJ2-2, the V gene TRBV7-8; TRBD1 might be the D (6 bases). Trimming cost V 5 bases and J 1 base, with 17 bases left between them. CDR1 and CDR2 from the germline V gene are SGHVS and FQNEAQ. The CDR3 extends over 17 amino acids.

With regard to this clone: This sequence is one base from a far larger clone and is likely a read error. V is TRBV6-1 and J is TRBJ1-1; TRBD1 aligns across 7 bases. This CDR3 comprises 14 residues. Germline assignment: CDR1 MNHNS and CDR2 SASEGT. The CDR3: CASRRGQLDTEAFF. The CDR3 DNA follows: TGTGCCAGCAGAAGGGGGCAGTTAGACACTGAAGCTTTCTTC.

The genes are TRBV19 and TRBJ2-4; D uncertain. Germline values: CDR1 LNHDA, CDR2 SQIVND (reference sequence). CDR3 size: 13 residues. V shed 8 bases and J shed 5 bases, with 13 bases lying between them. The CDR3 loop is CASRHLRENIQYF. The CDR3 region has the DNA TGTGCCAGTCGGCACCTACGGGAAAACATTCAGTACTTC.

The gene calls are TRBV6-1 and TRBJ1-2; D gene unclear. This CDR3 is 14 amino acids long. CDR1 and CDR2 (germline): MNHNS, SASEGT. V gave up 3 bases and J gave up 5 bases, with 13 bases separating them. The CDR3 nucleotides read TGTGCCAGCAGTGAGCCTGGGGTATGGTATGGCTACACCTTC. Protein: CASSEPGVWYGYTF.

On this clone: This same CDR3 is encoded by further DNA sequences in the sample. V gene TRBV11-2 combines with J gene TRBJ2-5; D is unclear. CDR1 is SGHAT, CDR2 FQNNGV, per germline. The V end was cut by 5 bases, the J end by 2 bases, with 9 bases between. The CDR3 sequence is 13 residues long. The CDR3 bases are TGTGCCAGCAGCCTCGGACCTCAAGAGACCCAGTACTTC. As protein: CASSLGPQETQYF. Filled out from reference TRBV11-2 and TRBJ2-5, the complete variable domain reads EAGVAQSPRYKIIEKRQSVAFWCNPISGHATLYWYQQILGQGPKLLIQFQNNGVVDDSQLPKDRFSAERLKGVDSTLKIQPAKLEDSAVYLCASSLGPQETQYFGPGTRLLVL.

The CDR3 here is CATPYFRGSLRDSTDTQYF. CDR3 nucleotides: TGTGCCACCCCGTACTTTAGGGGAAGCCTAAGAGATAGCACAGATACGCAGTATTTT. The chain recombines TRBV21-1 with TRBJ2-3; no DNA check was done on the table's D call, TRBD1. TRBV21-1 is given as a pseudogene. This CDR3 is 19 amino acids long.

The rearrangement joins TRBV11-3 to TRBJ2-1; no firm D call. Trimming took 0 bases from V and 7 from J, leaving 7 bases between them. Per the germline V gene, CDR1 is SGHNT and CDR2 is YENEEA. The CDR3 consists of 13 residues. In DNA form, the CDR3 reads TGTGCCAGCAGCTTAGAAGCAAAGAATGAGCAGTTCTTC. Protein product: CASSLEAKNEQFF.

The chain recombines TRBV11-2 with TRBJ2-7, with D uncertain. The germline V and J ends were trimmed by 0 bases and 13 bases, with 19 bases remaining between them. Germline lookup yields CDR1 SGHAT and CDR2 FQNNGV. This CDR3 comprises 14 residues. CDR3 in DNA: TGTGCCAGCAGCTTAGACGAGCCCTACTCCTATTTATACTTC. Its protein is CASSLDEPYSYLYF.

This chain joins TRBV1 and TRBJ2-5; the table's D call TRBD2 went unverified against the DNA. TRBV1 is a known pseudogene. The CDR3 totals 15 residues. DNA of the CDR3: TGCACCAGCAGCCAAGTACGGGGGGGCATGGAGACCCAGTACTTC. It yields the protein CTSSQVRGGMETQYF.

The chain couples TRBV5-1 to TRBJ2-5; possibly TRBD1 or TRBD2 for D (6 bases each). The CDR3 runs to 15 residues. Trimming pared 4 bases from V and 4 bases from J, leaving 17 bases between. Germline assignment: CDR1 SGHRS and CDR2 YFSETQ. For the CDR3, the DNA is TGCGCCAGCAGCGAATTCAGGGGACTCGGAGAGACCCAGTACTTC. It encodes CASSEFRGLGETQYF.

The gene calls are TRBV2 and TRBJ1-2; no definite D call. This CDR3 spans 11 amino acids. Germline-derived CDR1 and CDR2 are SNHLY and FYNNEI. Trimming stripped 7 bases from V and 7 bases from J, with 10 bases between. In nucleotides, the CDR3 is TGTGCCAGCATAAGAGAGACTGGCTACACCTTC. It encodes CASIRETGYTF.

This clone was seen a few times. The CDR3, as DNA: TGTGCCAGCAGCCAGGGACAGATTCCACATAGCTCCTACGAGCAGTACTTC. As protein: CASSQGQIPHSSYEQYF. The chain has TRBV5-4 and TRBJ2-7; 7 bases fit TRBD1. Germline trimming cut 4 bases from V and 0 bases from J; bases unmatched to any gene: 13. The germline V gene encodes CDR1 SGHNT and CDR2 YYREEE (reference sequence). CDR3 length equals 17 residues.

The chain carries TRBV2 and TRBJ2-7; D perhaps matches TRBD1 (6 bases). CDR3 length equals 14 residues. V was trimmed by 6 bases and J by 2 bases, leaving 14 bases between them. CDR1 SNHLY and CDR2 FYNNEI come from the germline V gene. The CDR3 reads CASRQGVLTYEQYF. CDR3 in DNA: TGTGCCAGCAGACAGGGTGTTCTTACCTACGAGCAGTACTTC. The full variable domain, its missing parts supplied by reference TRBV2 and TRBJ2-7, is EPEVTQTPSHQVTQMGQEVILRCVPISNHLYFYWYRQILGQKVEFLVSFYNNEISEKSEIFDDQFSVERPDGSNFTLKIRSTKLEDSAMYFCASRQGVLTYEQYFGPGTRLTVT.